The rows below give T cell receptor beta chains drawn from one sample of a study of technical replicates of blood from a handful of donors. Some clones are missing from TCRdb's copy, which holds only in-frame ones; the method was immunoSEQ multiplex PCR. In the table there are approximately 75,000 clones, around 97% of which are singletons. Sample: T cells isolated from PBMCs. The receptors shown here come from a human donor in good health. CDR3s include the opening cysteine and the closing phenylalanine or tryptophan. A D gene is named only where the DNA matches it firmly. Some rows have no size entry. The others give once, few or many, or a class for an expanded clone.

v_call	clone_size	j_call	d_call	cdr3_nt	cdr3_aa
TRBV18	-	TRBJ1-1	-	TGTGCCAGCTCACCAACAGGGTTGAACACTGAAGCTTTCTTT	CASSPTGLNTEAFF
TRBV4-1	-	TRBJ2-5	TRBD2	TGCGCCAGCAGCCAGGGACGTAGCGGGAGTGGGAGAGAGACCCAGTACTTC	CASSQGRSGSGRETQYF
TRBV6-5	-	TRBJ1-5	-	TGTGCCAGCAGTTACTCGAAGGGGCAGCCCCAGCATTTT	CASSYSKGQPQHF
TRBV6-1	-	TRBJ1-5	-	TGTGCCAGCAGTGAAAGGTTCGGGGAATCCAGGCAGCCCCAGCATTTT	CASSERFGESRQPQHF
TRBV5-1	-	TRBJ2-1	TRBD2	TGCGCCAGCCTACCCGGGGGGACCCCCATCGGCGAGCAGTTCTTC	CASLPGGTPIGEQFF
TRBV28	-	TRBJ2-7	TRBD2	TGTGCCAGCAGTTTAGGGACTAGCGCGTTTAAGTCCTCCTACGAGCAGTACTTC	CASSLGTSAFKSSYEQYF
TRBV7-8	-	TRBJ1-6	TRBD1	TGTGCCAGCAGCTTCCAACCCGGGACAGGGAGGAATTCACCCCTCCACTTT	CASSFQPGTGRNSPLHF
TRBV6-5	-	TRBJ2-5	-	TGTGCCAGCAGTTACTCATTGGGAGCTAAGCAAGAGACCCAGTACTTC	CASSYSLGAKQETQYF
TRBV6-1	-	TRBJ1-1	TRBD1	TGTGCCAGCAGTGGAACAGGGGGCATGAACACTGAAGCTTTCTTT	CASSGTGGMNTEAFF
TRBV6-5	-	TRBJ2-7	TRBD2	TGTGCCAGCAGCCTAGCGGTCGCGTCCTACGAGCAGTACTTC	CASSLAVASYEQYF
TRBV30	-	TRBJ2-7	-	TGTGCCTGGACGAAAGGCGGGGTGACCTACGAGCAGTACTTC	CAWTKGGVTYEQYF
TRBV9	-	TRBJ2-3	TRBD2	TGTGCCAGCAGCGTGCTTAGCGGGTCCACAGATACGCAGTATTTT	CASSVLSGSTDTQYF
TRBV4-2	-	TRBJ2-5	-	TGTGCCAGCAGCCAAGATCCTAGCAAAGAGACCCAGTACTTC	CASSQDPSKETQYF
TRBV28	-	TRBJ2-3	-	TGTGCCAGCTCCCTTAGTGCAGATACGCAGTATTTT	CASSLSADTQYF
TRBV5-1	once	TRBJ2-5	TRBD2	TGCGCCAGCAGCCTCGGCCGGGGACTAGCGGGAGGGTTGGAGACCCAGTACTTC	CASSLGRGLAGGLETQYF
TRBV29-1	-	TRBJ2-7	-	TGCAGCGTTGAAGTGGCAGGGGGGTCCTACGAGCAGTACTTC	CSVEVAGGSYEQYF
TRBV6-5	-	TRBJ1-2	-	TGTGCCAGCAGTTACTCGCCGGGACACACTAACTATGGCTACACCTTC	CASSYSPGHTNYGYTF
TRBV6-5	-	TRBJ1-4	-	TGTGCCAGCAGGGATGGGACATTACGGGAAAAACTGTTTTTT	CASRDGTLREKLFF
TRBV5-1	-	TRBJ2-3	-	TGCGCCAGCAGCTTGACGGGACATGGCCCCACAGATACGCAGTATTTT	CASSLTGHGPTDTQYF
TRBV28	-	TRBJ1-2	-	TGTGCCAGCAGTCCTCATGACAAGGACTATGGCTACACCTTC	CASSPHDKDYGYTF
TRBV10-1	once	TRBJ1-3	TRBD1	TGCGCCAGCAGTAGCGACAGGGCTGGAAACACCATATATTTT	CASSSDRAGNTIYF
TRBV11-1	-	TRBJ1-1	TRBD1	TGTGCCAGCAGCAACAAGGGACAGCTGAACACTGAAGCTTTCTTT	CASSNKGQLNTEAFF
TRBV19	-	TRBJ1-1	-	TGTGCCAGTAGTAGCCCCCTGAAGCCCTTGAACACTGAAGCTTTCTTT	CASSSPLKPLNTEAFF